The 18 T cell receptor beta chains presented below share a single source sample, sequenced in a study of shared clonotypes between healthy human individuals. CD45RO-negative, CCR7-positively selected cells formed the naive CD8 fraction, excluding terminally differentiated effector memory CD45RA+ cells. Assay: immunoSEQ multiplex PCR; the TCRdb copy retains only in-frame clones and omits some. The data contain some 2 million clones, about 94% of them singletons. The sample comprised naive CD8+ T cells sorted from blood. The receptors here all came from a man younger than 30 in good health.

The J gene is TRBJ1-1, the V gene TRBV2, with 7 bases lining up with TRBD1. Germline CDR1 SNHLY, CDR2 FYNNEI. There are 18 residues in the CDR3. The junction had 12 bases not matched to a gene; V was cut back by 2 bases and J by 0 bases. CDR3 bases: TGTGCCAGCAGTGAACTAACCCCCGGGACAGAGATGAACACTGAAGCTTTCTTT. Its protein product is CASSELTPGTEMNTEAFF.

The J gene is TRBJ1-5, the V gene TRBV5-1; 8 nucleotides align to TRBD1. The V gene end was trimmed by 0 bases and the J gene end by 3 bases; junction bases not matched to a gene: 2. CDR1 and CDR2 (germline): SGHRS, YFSETQ. The CDR3 runs to 15 residues. The CDR3 DNA is TGCGCCAGCAGCTTGGACAGGGGGGTCAATCAGCCCCAGCATTTT. This gives the protein CASSLDRGVNQPQHF.

The V call is TRBV27, the J call TRBJ1-2; the D gene is possibly TRBD1 (5 bases). Germline lookup yields CDR1 MNHEY and CDR2 SMNVEV (reference sequence). Deletions cut 6 bases from V and 0 bases from J, with 8 bases between. The CDR3 sequence is 13 residues long. In nucleotides, the CDR3 is TGTGCCAGCAGAGAACAGGCTAACTATGGCTACACCTTC. Protein sequence: CASREQANYGYTF.

CDR3 nucleotide sequence: TGCGCCAGCAGCCAAGTGTCCCTGGCAGCGAACACCGGGGAGCTGTTTTTT. This gives the protein CASSQVSLAANTGELFF. The rearrangement links TRBV4-1 to TRBJ2-2; D is uncertain. The CDR3 length is 17 residues. In germline, CDR1 is MGHRA, CDR2 YSYEKL. V shed 1 base and J shed 0 bases, with 12 bases lying between them.

The chain links TRBV27 to TRBJ2-7; the match to TRBD2 covers 10 bases. The germline gives CDR1 MNHEY, CDR2 SMNVEV (reference sequence). With V trimmed by 2 bases and J by 4 bases, 8 bases remained unmatched. The CDR3 consists of 16 residues. CDR3 coding DNA: TGTGCCAGCAGTTTAATCACTAGCGGGGAAAGATACGAGCAGTACTTC. Translated: CASSLITSGERYEQYF.

The rearrangement links TRBV6-1 to TRBJ2-1, with a weak D call TRBD2 (7 bases). Looked up from germline, CDR1 is MNHNS and CDR2 is SASEGT. Trimming left V 1 base short and J 5 bases short, with 24 bases between. This CDR3 region has 19 residues. CDR3 DNA sequence: TGTGCCAGCAGTGAAGGGTTTGGGACAAGAGTGGGGGGGAACAATGAGCAGTTCTTC. This codes for CASSEGFGTRVGGNNEQFF.

This chain links TRBV6-1 with TRBJ1-6; 8 bases are a match to TRBD1. The trim removed 4 bases at V and 2 bases at J, leaving 7 bases unmatched. The germline V gene encodes CDR1 MNHNS and CDR2 SASEGT. The CDR3 totals 17 residues. The CDR3 loop is CASSALQGVPYNSPLHF. CDR3 coding DNA: TGTGCCAGCAGTGCTTTACAGGGGGTCCCCTATAATTCACCCCTCCACTTT.

The V gene is TRBV14, the J gene TRBJ2-1; no clear D. The CDR3 consists of 14 residues. V was shortened by 1 base and J by 4 bases, with 8 bases between the two germline ends. CDR1 and CDR2 from the germline V gene are SGHDN and FVKESK. The CDR3 protein is CASSQGPAYNEQFF. In DNA form, the CDR3 reads TGTGCCAGCAGCCAAGGGCCAGCTTACAATGAGCAGTTCTTC. The full variable domain, in which reference TRBV14 and TRBJ2-1 provide the parts outside the CDR3, is EAGVTQFPSHSVIEKGQTVTLRCDPISGHDNLYWYRRVMGKEIKFLLHFVKESKQDESGMPNNRFLAERTGGTYSTLKVQPAELEDSGVYFCASSQGPAYNEQFFGPGTRLTVL.

The rearrangement joins TRBV7-9 to TRBJ2-2, with D possibly TRBD2 on 5 matching bases. Trimming cost V 1 base and J 6 bases, with 15 bases left between them. Germline loops: CDR1 SEHNR, CDR2 FQNEAQ (reference sequence). CDR3 length equals 16 residues. The CDR3 here is CASSLVSGSLSGELFF. CDR3 in DNA: TGTGCCAGCAGCTTAGTCTCGGGAAGTTTATCCGGGGAGCTGTTTTTT. The full variable domain, its missing parts supplied by reference TRBV7-9 and TRBJ2-2, is DTGVSQNPRHKITKRGQNVTFRCDPISEHNRLYWYRQTLGQGPEFLTYFQNEAQLEKSRLLSDRFSAERPKGSFSTLEIQRTEQGDSAMYLCASSLVSGSLSGELFFGEGSRLTVL.

DNA for the CDR3: TGTGCCAGCACCATTATCCTTTGGGGGAACACTGAAGCTTTCTTT. It encodes CASTIILWGNTEAFF. V and J are TRBV5-8 and TRBJ1-1; D call uncertain. Germline lookup yields CDR1 SGHTS and CDR2 YDEGEE. Trimming removed 6 bases from V and 1 base from J, with 16 bases in between. CDR3 length: 15 amino acids.

This clone appeared once. This chain connects TRBV6-6 to TRBJ2-5; D remains unclear. Germline CDR1 is MNHNY and CDR2 is SVGAGI (reference sequence). V lost 5 bases and J lost 0, with 10 bases in between. CDR3 length: 14 residues. The CDR3 nucleotides are TGTGCCAGCAGTCCTACAGTGTACCAAGAGACCCAGTACTTC. Translated: CASSPTVYQETQYF.

The chain couples TRBV19 to TRBJ1-2, with 7 bases fitting TRBD1. V lost 2 bases and J lost 8; bases outside the gene matches: 5. Germline CDR1 is LNHDA and CDR2 is SQIVND (reference sequence). The CDR3 spans 13 residues. CDR3 nucleotides: TGTGCCAGTAGTATATCAGGGGGGATCGGCTACACCTTC. Translation gives CASSISGGIGYTF. The variable domain in full, completed from reference TRBV19 and TRBJ1-2, reads DGGITQSPKYLFRKEGQNVTLSCEQNLNHDAMYWYRQDPGQGLRLIYYSQIVNDFQKGDIAEGYSVSREKKESFPLTVTSAQKNPTAFYLCASSISGGIGYTFGSGTRLTVV.

The chain employs TRBV27 and TRBJ1-4; 8 bases are shared with TRBD1. This CDR3 has 14 amino acids. Germline assignment: CDR1 MNHEY and CDR2 SMNVEV (reference sequence). With 5 bases clipped from V and 7 bases from J, the junction kept 6 bases outside the gene matches. The CDR3 region has the DNA TGTGCCAGCAGTCCAGGGGGCTCTGGTGAAAAACTGTTTTTT. Translating gives CASSPGGSGEKLFF.

The rearrangement links TRBV27 to TRBJ2-7, with 8 nucleotides matching TRBD1. With V trimmed by 2 bases and J by 4 bases, 7 bases remained unmatched. Germline loops: CDR1 MNHEY, CDR2 SMNVEV (reference sequence). The CDR3 loop spans 15 amino acids. CDR3: CASSLPQGGVYEQYF. CDR3 nucleotides: TGTGCCAGCAGTTTACCACAGGGGGGAGTTTACGAGCAGTACTTC.

The rearrangement joins TRBV7-9 to TRBJ1-5, with a possible D match to TRBD1 (5 bases). The CDR3 is 12 amino acids. Germline V gene lookup returns CDR1 SEHNR and CDR2 FQNEAQ (reference sequence). V dropped 5 bases and J dropped 9 bases, with 11 bases sitting between them. The chain's CDR3 is CASSTQGGPQHF. CDR3 DNA: TGTGCCAGCAGCACCCAGGGAGGGCCCCAGCATTTT.

The V call is TRBV11-2, the J call TRBJ2-1; 7 nucleotides align to TRBD2. Germline values: CDR1 SGHAT, CDR2 FQNNGV. The length of the CDR3 is 14 residues. Trimming took 4 bases from V and 5 from J; bases not matched to a gene: 5. CDR3 amino acids: CASSWGGLNNEQFF. For the CDR3, the DNA is TGTGCCAGCAGCTGGGGGGGACTAAACAATGAGCAGTTCTTC.

The chain combines TRBV4-1 with TRBJ1-5, with D uncertain. Per the germline V gene, CDR1 is MGHRA and CDR2 is YSYEKL. The CDR3 is 16 amino acids. Trimming pared 1 base from V and 1 base from J, leaving 11 bases between. CDR3 sequence: CASSQGVAGSNQPQHF. In nucleotides, the CDR3 is TGCGCCAGCAGCCAAGGGGTTGCAGGAAGCAATCAGCCCCAGCATTTT.

For this clone: At the DNA level, this CDR3 is encoded by other sequences in the same sample as well. V is TRBV7-9 and J is TRBJ1-3; D uncertain. The CDR3 is 12 amino acids. Germline CDR1 reads SEHNR; CDR2 reads FQNEAQ (reference sequence). V was cut by 4 bases and J by 4 bases, with 5 bases left in between. The CDR3 DNA reads TGTGCCAGCAGCTACGGGGGAAACACCATATATTTT. Amino acids: CASSYGGNTIYF.